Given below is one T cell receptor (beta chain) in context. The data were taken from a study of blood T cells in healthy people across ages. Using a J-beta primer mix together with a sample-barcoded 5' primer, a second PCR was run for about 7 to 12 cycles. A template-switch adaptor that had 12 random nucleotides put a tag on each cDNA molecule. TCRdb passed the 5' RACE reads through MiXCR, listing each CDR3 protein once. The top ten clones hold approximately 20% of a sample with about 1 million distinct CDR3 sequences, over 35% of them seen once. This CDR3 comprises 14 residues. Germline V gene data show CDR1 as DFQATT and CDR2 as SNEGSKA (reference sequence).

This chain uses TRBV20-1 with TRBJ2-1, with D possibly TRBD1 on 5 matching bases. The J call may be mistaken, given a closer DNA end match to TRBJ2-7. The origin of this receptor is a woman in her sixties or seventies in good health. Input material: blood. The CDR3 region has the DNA TGCAGTGCTAGAGCAGGGTACTCCTCCGGGGAGCAGTACTTC. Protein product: CSARAGYSSGEQYF.